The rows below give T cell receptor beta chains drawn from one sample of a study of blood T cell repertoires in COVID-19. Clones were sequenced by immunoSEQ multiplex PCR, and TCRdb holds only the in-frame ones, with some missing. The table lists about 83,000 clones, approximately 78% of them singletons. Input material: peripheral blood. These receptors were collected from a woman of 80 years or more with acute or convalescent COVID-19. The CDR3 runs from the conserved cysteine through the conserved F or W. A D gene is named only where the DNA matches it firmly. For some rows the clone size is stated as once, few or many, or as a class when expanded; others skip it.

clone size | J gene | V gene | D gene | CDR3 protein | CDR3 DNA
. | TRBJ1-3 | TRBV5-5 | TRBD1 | CASSLMTGGTGNTIYF | TGTGCCAGCAGCTTGATGACAGGGGGAACTGGAAACACCATATATTTT
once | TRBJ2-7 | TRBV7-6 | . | CASSRQSSSYEQYF | TGTGCCAGCAGCCGGCAATCTAGCTCCTACGAGCAGTACTTC
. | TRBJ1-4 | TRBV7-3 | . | CASSLKPSEKLFF | TGTGCCAGCAGCTTAAAACCCAGTGAAAAACTGTTTTTT
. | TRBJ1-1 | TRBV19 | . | CASTPLQGSNTEAFF | TGTGCCAGTACCCCCCTACAGGGCAGTAACACTGAAGCTTTCTTT
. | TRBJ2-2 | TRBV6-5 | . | CASSPSRAGELFF | TGTGCCAGCAGCCCATCAAGAGCCGGGGAGCTGTTTTTT
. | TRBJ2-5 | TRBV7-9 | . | CASSLVTGDQETQYF | TGTGCCAGCAGCTTAGTCACGGGGGACCAAGAGACCCAGTACTTC
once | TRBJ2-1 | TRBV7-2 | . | CASSQGRSSYNEQFF | TGTGCCAGCAGCCAGGGGCGAAGCTCCTACAATGAGCAGTTCTTC
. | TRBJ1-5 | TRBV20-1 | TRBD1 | CSASGTVYSNQPQHF | TGCAGTGCTAGTGGGACAGTGTATAGCAATCAGCCCCAGCATTTT
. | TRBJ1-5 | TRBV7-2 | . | CASSLGESQPQHF | TGTGCCAGCAGCTTAGGAGAGAGCCAGCCCCAGCATTTT
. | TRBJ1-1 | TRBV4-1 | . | CASSQTRSRVTEAFF | TGCGCCAGCAGCCAGACCCGTAGCCGTGTGACTGAAGCTTTCTTT
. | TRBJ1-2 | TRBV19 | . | CASSIGRQATNYGYTF | TGTGCCAGTAGTATAGGTAGACAGGCTACTAACTATGGCTACACCTTC
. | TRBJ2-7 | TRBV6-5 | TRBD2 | CASSYSASGTYEQYF | TGTGCCAGCAGTTACTCAGCTAGCGGAACCTACGAGCAGTACTTC
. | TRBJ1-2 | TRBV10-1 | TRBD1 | CASRLGVVRGQGVNYGYTF | TGCGCCAGCCGGCTGGGGGTGGTCAGAGGCCAGGGGGTTAACTATGGCTACACCTTC
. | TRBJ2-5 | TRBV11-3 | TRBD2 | CASSPGLAEETQYF | TGTGCCAGCAGCCCGGGACTAGCGGAAGAGACCCAGTACTTC